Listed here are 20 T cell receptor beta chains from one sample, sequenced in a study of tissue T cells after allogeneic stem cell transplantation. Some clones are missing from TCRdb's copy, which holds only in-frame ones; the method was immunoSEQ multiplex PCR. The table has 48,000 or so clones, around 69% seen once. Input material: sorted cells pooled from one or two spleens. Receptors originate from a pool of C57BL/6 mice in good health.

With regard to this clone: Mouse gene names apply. CDR3 loop: CASSLSRDWGGAHEQYF. CDR3 DNA (partial): TGTGCCAGCAGCCTTAGCCGGGACTGGGGGGGCGCCCATGAACAGTAC. The chain employs TRBV4 and TRBJ2-7, with 14 positions matching TRBD2. The sequence runs out 1 residue before the end of the CDR3; the remainder is reconstructed from the germline J gene. With V trimmed by 5 bases and J by 5 bases, 11 bases remained unmatched. CDR3 size: 17 residues. CDR1 and CDR2 from the germline V gene are LGHDT and YNNKQL (reference sequence).

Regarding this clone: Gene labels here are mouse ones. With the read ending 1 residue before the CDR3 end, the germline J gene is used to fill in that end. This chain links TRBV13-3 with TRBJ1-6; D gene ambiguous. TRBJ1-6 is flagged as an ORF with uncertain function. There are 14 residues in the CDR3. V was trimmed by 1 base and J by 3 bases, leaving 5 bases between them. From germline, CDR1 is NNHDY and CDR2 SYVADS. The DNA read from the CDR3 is TGTGCCAGCAGTGATCGGATCTATAATTCGCCCCTCTAC. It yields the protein CASSDRIYNSPLY. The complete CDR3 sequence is CASSDRIYNSPLYF.

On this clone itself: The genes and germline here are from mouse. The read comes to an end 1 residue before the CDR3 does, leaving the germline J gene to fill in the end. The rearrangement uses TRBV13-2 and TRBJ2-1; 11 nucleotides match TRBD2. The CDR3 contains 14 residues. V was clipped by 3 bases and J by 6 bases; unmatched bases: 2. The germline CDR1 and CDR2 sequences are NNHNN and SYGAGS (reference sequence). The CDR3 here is CASGADWGGAEQFF. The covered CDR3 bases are TGTGCCAGCGGTGCCGACTGGGGGGGTGCTGAGCAGTTC.

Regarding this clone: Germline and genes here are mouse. The sequenced CDR3 bases are TGTGCCAGCAGCTTAGGGGGGACAGATTTATTT. Its protein is CASSLGGTDLF. The whole CDR3 is CASSLGGTDLFF. V gene TRBV3 combines with J gene TRBJ1-4, with 7 bases aligning to TRBD1. The read is 1 residue too short to cover the CDR3 end, so that end is filled in from the germline J gene. This CDR3 region has 12 residues. The germline V gene has CDR1 SNHLY and CDR2 FYNGKV (reference sequence). Germline trimming cut 1 base from V and 14 bases from J; bases unmatched to any gene: 4.

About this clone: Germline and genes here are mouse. CDR3 DNA (partial): TGTGCCAGCTCTCGTGGGGGGAGTCAAAACACCTTGTAC. Its translation is CASSRGGSQNTLY. The whole CDR3 sequence reads CASSRGGSQNTLYF. V usage is TRBV12-2 and J usage is TRBJ2-4; 7 bases are a match to TRBD2. The read comes to an end 1 residue before the CDR3 does, leaving the germline J gene to fill in the end. This CDR3 has 14 residues. CDR1 SGHLS and CDR2 HYDKME come from the germline V gene. With V trimmed by 2 bases and J by 0 bases, 1 base remained unmatched.

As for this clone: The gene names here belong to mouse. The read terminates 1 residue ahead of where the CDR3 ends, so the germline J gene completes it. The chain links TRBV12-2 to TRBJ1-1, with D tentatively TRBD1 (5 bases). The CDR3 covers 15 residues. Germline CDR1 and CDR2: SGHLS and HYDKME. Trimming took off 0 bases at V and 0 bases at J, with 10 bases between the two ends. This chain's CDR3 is CASSLDWTSNTEVFF. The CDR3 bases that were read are TGTGCCAGCTCTCTCGATTGGACATCAAACACAGAAGTCTTC.

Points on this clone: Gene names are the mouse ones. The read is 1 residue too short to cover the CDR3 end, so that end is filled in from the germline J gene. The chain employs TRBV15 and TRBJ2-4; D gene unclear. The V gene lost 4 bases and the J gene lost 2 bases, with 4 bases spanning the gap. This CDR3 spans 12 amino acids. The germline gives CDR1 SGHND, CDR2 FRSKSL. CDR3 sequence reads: CASSYNQNTLYF. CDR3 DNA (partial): TGTGCCAGCAGTTATAATCAAAACACCTTGTAC.

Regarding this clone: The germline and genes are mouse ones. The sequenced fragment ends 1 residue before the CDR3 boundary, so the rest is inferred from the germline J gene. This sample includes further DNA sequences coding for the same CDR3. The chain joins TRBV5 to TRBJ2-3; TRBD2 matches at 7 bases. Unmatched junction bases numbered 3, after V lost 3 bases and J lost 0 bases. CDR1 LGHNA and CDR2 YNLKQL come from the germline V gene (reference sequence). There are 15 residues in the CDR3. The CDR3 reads CASSQVGGSAETLYF. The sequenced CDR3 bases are TGTGCCAGCAGCCAGGTTGGGGGGAGTGCAGAAACGCTGTAT.

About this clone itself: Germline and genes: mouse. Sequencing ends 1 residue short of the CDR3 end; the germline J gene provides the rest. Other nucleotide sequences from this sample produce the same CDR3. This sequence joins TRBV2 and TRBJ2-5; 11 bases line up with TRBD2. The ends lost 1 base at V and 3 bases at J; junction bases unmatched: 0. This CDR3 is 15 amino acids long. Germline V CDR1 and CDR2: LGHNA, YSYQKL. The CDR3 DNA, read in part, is TGTGCCAGCAGCCAAGGGACTGGGGGGCAAGACACCCAGTAC. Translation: CASSQGTGGQDTQY. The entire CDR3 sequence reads CASSQGTGGQDTQYF.

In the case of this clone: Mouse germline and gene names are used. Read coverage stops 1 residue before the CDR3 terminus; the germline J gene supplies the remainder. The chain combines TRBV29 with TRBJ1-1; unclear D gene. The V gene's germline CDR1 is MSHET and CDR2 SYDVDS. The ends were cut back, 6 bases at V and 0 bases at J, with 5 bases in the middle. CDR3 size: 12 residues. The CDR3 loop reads CASSRQNTEVFF. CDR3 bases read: TGTGCTAGCAGCCGACAGAACACAGAAGTCTTC.

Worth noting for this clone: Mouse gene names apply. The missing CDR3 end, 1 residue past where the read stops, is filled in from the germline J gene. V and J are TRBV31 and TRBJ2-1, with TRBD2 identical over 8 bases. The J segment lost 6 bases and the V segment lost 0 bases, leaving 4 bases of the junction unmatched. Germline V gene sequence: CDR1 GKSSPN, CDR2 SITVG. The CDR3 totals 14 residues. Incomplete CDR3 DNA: TGTGCCTGGAGTCTGGGGGGGCGTGCTGCTGAGCAGTTC. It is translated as CAWSLGGRAAEQF. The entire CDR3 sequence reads CAWSLGGRAAEQFF.

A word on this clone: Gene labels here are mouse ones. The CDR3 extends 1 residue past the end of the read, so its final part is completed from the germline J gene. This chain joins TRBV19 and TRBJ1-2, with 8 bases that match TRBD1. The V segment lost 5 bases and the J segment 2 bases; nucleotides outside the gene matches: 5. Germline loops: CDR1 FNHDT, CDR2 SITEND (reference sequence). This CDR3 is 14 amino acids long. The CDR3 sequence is CASRNRDRNSDYTF. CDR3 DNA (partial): TGTGCCAGCAGAAACCGGGACAGGAACTCCGACTACACC.

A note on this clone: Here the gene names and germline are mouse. This chain's CDR3 is CASSQETGSNQAPLF. The part of the CDR3 DNA that was read is TGTGCCAGCAGCCAAGAAACAGGCTCCAACCAGGCTCCGCTT. The V call is TRBV5, the J call TRBJ1-5; tentatively, D is TRBD1 (5 bases). Coverage ceases 1 residue before the CDR3 finishes, and the germline J gene fills in the end. Trimming shortened V by 0 bases and J by 3 bases, and 9 bases separated the two germline ends. The CDR3 totals 15 residues. Germline V gene sequence: CDR1 LGHNA, CDR2 YNLKQL (reference sequence).

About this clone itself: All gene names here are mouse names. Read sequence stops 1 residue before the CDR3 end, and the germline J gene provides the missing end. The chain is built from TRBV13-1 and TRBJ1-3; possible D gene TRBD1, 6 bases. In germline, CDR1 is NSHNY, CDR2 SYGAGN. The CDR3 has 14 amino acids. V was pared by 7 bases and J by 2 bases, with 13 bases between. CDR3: CASGPYRAGNTLYF. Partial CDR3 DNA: TGTGCCAGCGGTCCCTACAGGGCTGGAAATACGCTCTAT.

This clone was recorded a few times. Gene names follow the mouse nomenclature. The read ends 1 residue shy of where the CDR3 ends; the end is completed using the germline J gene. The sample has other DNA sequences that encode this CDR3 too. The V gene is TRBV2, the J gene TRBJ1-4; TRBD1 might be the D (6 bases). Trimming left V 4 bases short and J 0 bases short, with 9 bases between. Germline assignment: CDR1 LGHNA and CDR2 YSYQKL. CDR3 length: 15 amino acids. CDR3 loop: CASSPGQISNERLFF. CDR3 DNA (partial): TGTGCCAGCAGCCCGGGACAAATTTCCAACGAAAGATTATTT.

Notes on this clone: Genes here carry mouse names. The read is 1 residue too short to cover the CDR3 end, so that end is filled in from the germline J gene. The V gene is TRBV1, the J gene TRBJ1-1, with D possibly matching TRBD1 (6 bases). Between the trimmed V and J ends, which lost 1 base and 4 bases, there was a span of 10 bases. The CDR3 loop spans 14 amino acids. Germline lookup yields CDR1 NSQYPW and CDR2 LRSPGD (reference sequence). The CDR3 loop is CTCSAGQGSTEVFF. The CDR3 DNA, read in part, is TGCACCTGCAGTGCAGGTCAGGGGAGCACAGAAGTCTTC.

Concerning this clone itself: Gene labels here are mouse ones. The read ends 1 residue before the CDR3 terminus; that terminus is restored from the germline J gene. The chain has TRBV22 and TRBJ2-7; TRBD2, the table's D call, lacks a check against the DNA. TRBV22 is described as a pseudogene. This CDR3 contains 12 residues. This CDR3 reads CASAAGGFEQYF. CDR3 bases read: TGTGCCAGCGCGGCTGGGGGGTTTGAACAGTAC.

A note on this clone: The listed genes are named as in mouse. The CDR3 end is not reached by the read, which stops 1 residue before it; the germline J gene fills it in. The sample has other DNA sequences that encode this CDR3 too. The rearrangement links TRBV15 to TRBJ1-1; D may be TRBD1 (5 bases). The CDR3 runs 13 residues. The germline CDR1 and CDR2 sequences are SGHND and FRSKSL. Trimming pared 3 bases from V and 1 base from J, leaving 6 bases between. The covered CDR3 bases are TGTGCCAGCAGTTTGGGGGGGAACACAGAAGTCTTC. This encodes CASSLGGNTEVF. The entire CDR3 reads CASSLGGNTEVFF.

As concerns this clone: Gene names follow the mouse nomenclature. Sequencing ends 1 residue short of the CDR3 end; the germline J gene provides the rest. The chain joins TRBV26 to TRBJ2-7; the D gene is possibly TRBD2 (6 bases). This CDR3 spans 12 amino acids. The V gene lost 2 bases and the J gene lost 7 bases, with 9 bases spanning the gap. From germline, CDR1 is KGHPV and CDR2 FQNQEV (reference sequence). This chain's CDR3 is CASSLAGDEQYF. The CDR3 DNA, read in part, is TGTGCCAGCAGTCTGGCTGGGGACGAACAGTAC.

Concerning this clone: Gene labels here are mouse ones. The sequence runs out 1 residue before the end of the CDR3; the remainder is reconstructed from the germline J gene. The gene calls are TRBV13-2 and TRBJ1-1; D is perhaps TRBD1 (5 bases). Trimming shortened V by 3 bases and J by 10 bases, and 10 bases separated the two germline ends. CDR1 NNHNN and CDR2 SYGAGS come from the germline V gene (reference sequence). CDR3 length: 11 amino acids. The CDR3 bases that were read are TGTGCCAGCGGTGGGACATCTGGAGTCTTC. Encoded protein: CASGGTSGVF. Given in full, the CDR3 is CASGGTSGVFF.